Given below is one TCR beta chain in context. The assay was immunoSEQ multiplex PCR, and TCRdb's table has in-frame clones only and misses some. This table has about 38,000 clones, 94% appearing once. This entry comes from a study of T cells in tuberculosis. CDR1 is SGHTA, CDR2 FQGNSA, per germline. This CDR3 is 18 amino acids long. Between the trimmed V and J ends, which lost 6 bases and 5 bases, there was a span of 29 bases. Time point here: new active TB diagnosis, blood taken before or within 7 days of starting treatment. This clonotype originated in an adult with tuberculosis. The chain employs TRBV7-2 and TRBJ2-7; D is undetermined. The material was PBMCs, obtained at tuberculosis diagnosis. In nucleotides, the CDR3 is TGTGCCAGCAGATCCATTTATGCCCTTTTCTCCCCTACGGACGAGCAGTACTTC. It specifies CASRSIYALFSPTDEQYF. Together with reference TRBV7-2 and TRBJ2-7, the CDR3 gives the full variable domain: GAGVSQSPSNKVTEKGKDVELRCDPISGHTALYWYRQSLGQGLEFLIYFQGNSAPDKSGLPSDRFSAERTGGSVSTLTIQRTQQEDSAVYLCASRSIYALFSPTDEQYFGPGTRLTVT.